The following is a TCR beta chain sequence with its context. The record originates from a study of blood T cell repertoires in COVID-19. At the level of the study: Sources were T cells, B-cell-depleted T cells, or PBMCs; the material itself was cDNA or gDNA.

The CDR3 length is 12 residues. The ends lost 3 bases at V and 11 bases at J; junction bases unmatched: 5. Germline-derived CDR1 and CDR2 are SEHNR and FQNEAQ (reference sequence). In the source study's methods: Reference gene primer amplification yielded estimated nucleated cell counts. Only in-frame clones appear in the TCRdb table, and some are missing; sequencing was by immunoSEQ multiplex PCR. That table furnishes V, J and clone size, whereas the DNA furnished D and trimming. In the table there are about 140,000 clones, over 65% of which are singletons. The chain recombines TRBV7-9 with TRBJ1-2; 8 bases line up with TRBD1. This receptor was identified in a man in his fifties with acute or convalescent COVID-19. Sequencing was done on a sample of peripheral blood. In nucleotides, the CDR3 is TGTGCCAGCAGCTTCGGACAGGGTGATTACACCTTC. Its translation: CASSFGQGDYTF.